These 15 T cell receptor beta chains share one sample of origin, sequenced in a study of identical twins. Via MiXCR, TCRdb re-called the 5' RACE reads, giving one row per CDR3 protein. The table includes around 1.7 million distinct CDR3 sequences, around 33% detected once. The sequenced material came from cord blood. All receptors derive from a newborn girl in good health.

This chain joins TRBV6-5 and TRBJ2-7, with 10 positions matching TRBD2. The germline V gene has CDR1 MNHEY and CDR2 SVGAGI. CDR3 length: 13 residues. J gave up 4 bases and V 8 bases, and 5 bases lay outside the gene matches. The CDR3 is CASLAGDRYEQYF. CDR3 DNA sequence: TGTGCCAGCCTAGCGGGAGATCGGTACGAGCAGTACTTC.

This clonotype showed up many times. V gene TRBV4-2 combines with J gene TRBJ2-3; 12 bases match TRBD2. Germline V CDR1 and CDR2: LGHNA, YNFKEQ. V lost 5 bases, J lost 2 bases, and 5 bases stayed unmatched. The CDR3 is made up of 16 amino acids. This CDR3 is CASSLRLAGDTDTQYF. The CDR3 nucleotides are TGTGCCAGCAGCTTAAGACTAGCGGGGGACACAGATACGCAGTATTTT.

This clonotype was seen more than once but under ten times. This sequence joins TRBV27 and TRBJ2-3; no clear D. V lost 3 bases to trimming and J lost 0 bases, with 7 bases between them. CDR1 MNHEY and CDR2 SMNVEV come from the germline V gene (reference sequence). The CDR3 totals 14 residues. The CDR3 here is CASSLTYSTDTQYF. The CDR3 DNA reads as TGTGCCAGCAGTTTGACATATAGCACAGATACGCAGTATTTT.

This clonotype has at least ten counts. This chain connects TRBV29-1 to TRBJ1-2; tentative D call: TRBD1 (6 bases). The length of the CDR3 is 13 residues. Germline V gives CDR1 SQVTM, CDR2 ANQGSEA. V was clipped by 6 bases and J by 2 bases, with 13 bases between them. The CDR3 spells CSVRTGTNYGYTF. CDR3 bases: TGCAGCGTCCGCACAGGGACAAACTATGGCTACACCTTC.

The rearrangement uses TRBV28 and TRBJ1-2, with D possibly matching TRBD1 (5 bases). Germline CDR1 and CDR2: MDHEN and SYDVKM. Trimming left V 3 bases short and J 8 bases short, with 16 bases between. The CDR3 contains 14 residues. CDR3 DNA sequence: TGTGCCAGCAGTTTTGGGGGGACCCGGGGGGGCTACACCTTC. It encodes CASSFGGTRGGYTF.

The chain is built from TRBV10-2 and TRBJ1-5; D is uncertain. Germline V gives CDR1 WSHSY, CDR2 SAAADI. This CDR3 region has 18 residues. Between the trimmed V and J ends, which lost 2 bases and 1 base, there was a span of 18 bases. The CDR3 sequence is CASSEPWTKGGSNQPQHF. The CDR3 DNA sequence: TGCGCCAGCAGTGAGCCTTGGACGAAGGGAGGAAGCAATCAGCCCCAGCATTTT.

As regards this clonotype: The junction departs from germline at one end; a sequencing error may be responsible. The CDR3 coding sequence is TGCGGCGTTGAAGAGGCTGGAGGAAACACCATATATTTT. Its protein is CGVEEAGGNTIYF. V is TRBV29-1 and J is TRBJ1-3; D is undetermined. The CDR3 runs to 13 residues. CDR1 SQVTM and CDR2 ANQGSEA come from the germline V gene.

The gene calls are TRBV2 and TRBJ2-3, with 10 bases aligning to TRBD1. Losses at the gene ends were 7 bases for V and 1 base for J; bases not matched to a gene: 5. Germline V CDR1 and CDR2: SNHLY, FYNNEI. The CDR3 totals 15 residues. CDR3: CASTRDRGGTDTQYF. The CDR3 nucleotides read TGTGCCAGCACCCGGGACAGGGGTGGCACAGATACGCAGTATTTT.

The chain recombines TRBV9 with TRBJ2-2; D unresolved. Germline CDR1 and CDR2: SGDLS and YYNGEE. There are 15 residues in the CDR3. With 4 bases removed from V and 1 base from J, the gap between germline ends came to 11 bases. This chain's CDR3 is CASSPHRQNTGELFF. In nucleotides, the CDR3 is TGTGCCAGCAGCCCCCACCGACAGAACACCGGGGAGCTGTTTTTT.

This clonotype occurred a few times. The chain combines TRBV20-1 with TRBJ2-3; D might be TRBD2 (6 bases). The CDR3 is 15 amino acids. V lost 6 bases and J 0 bases, leaving 16 bases between the germline ends. CDR1 and CDR2 from the germline V gene are DFQATT and SNEGSKA (reference sequence). CDR3 amino acids: CSAHPGGVSTDTQYF. The CDR3 nucleotides are TGCAGTGCCCACCCCGGGGGTGTTAGCACAGATACGCAGTATTTT.

CDR3 sequence (DNA): TGCGCCAGCAGCTTGGGACCCGTCGGTGAGCAGTTCTTC. It specifies CASSLGPVGEQFF. The chain carries TRBV5-1 and TRBJ2-1; D uncertain. The V end was cut by 0 bases, the J end by 9 bases, with 10 bases between. The germline V gene encodes CDR1 SGHRS and CDR2 YFSETQ. This CDR3 contains 13 residues.

The chain employs TRBV12-3 or TRBV12-4 and TRBJ2-5; no reliable D call. The CDR3 loop spans 15 amino acids. V was trimmed by 3 bases and J by 1 base, leaving 12 bases between them. CDR3 DNA sequence: TGTGCCAGCAGTTTCCAAAGAGGAGCCCAAGAGACCCAGTACTTC. Translating gives CASSFQRGAQETQYF.

The chain recombines TRBV6-5 with TRBJ2-5, with a weak D call TRBD1 (6 bases). Germline CDR1 reads MNHEY; CDR2 reads SVGAGI. The CDR3 covers 15 residues. With 2 bases removed from V and 5 bases from J, the gap between germline ends came to 15 bases. This CDR3 is CASSYTYSRGETQYF. The CDR3 DNA is TGTGCCAGCAGTTACACCTACAGTAGGGGGGAGACCCAGTACTTC.

This clonotype has just a few counts. The chain joins TRBV20-1 to TRBJ2-1; 10 bases are a match to TRBD1. The junction had 13 bases not matched to a gene; V was cut back by 1 base and J by 7 bases. Per germline, CDR1 DFQATT and CDR2 SNEGSKA (reference sequence). CDR3 length: 17 residues. CDR3 protein: CSARADGPGTGVNEQFF. The CDR3 bases are TGCAGTGCTAGAGCAGACGGACCCGGGACAGGGGTTAATGAGCAGTTCTTC.

V and J are TRBV29-1 and TRBJ2-1; TRBD2 matches at 8 bases. The CDR3 covers 15 residues. V shed 3 bases, J shed 4 bases, and the junction held 8 bases outside the gene matches. Germline V gene sequence: CDR1 SQVTM, CDR2 ANQGSEA. The CDR3: CSVEAGGATYNEQFF. The CDR3 DNA reads TGCAGCGTTGAGGCGGGGGGAGCTACTTACAATGAGCAGTTCTTC.